The 30 T cell receptor beta chains given below trace back to one sample, sequenced in a study of breast tumors, draining lymph nodes, adjacent tissues. TCRdb itself ran the multiplex PCR reads through MiXCR, one entry per CDR3 protein. This repertoire shows more than 15,000 distinct CDR3 sequences, around 46% found once; its top ten account for about 20%. The sample consisted of breast tumor tissue. The receptors here all came from a female donor with breast cancer. Some clones in this sample may be carry-over from other donors' samples.

V and J are TRBV20-1 and TRBJ1-3, with TRBD1 matching 8 bases. Germline CDR1 is DFQATT and CDR2 is SNEGSKA (reference sequence). V lost 6 bases, J lost 0 bases, and 16 bases stayed unmatched. This CDR3 comprises 18 residues. The CDR3 DNA is TGCAGTGCAAACCGGGCAGGGGGCAGATACTCCTCTGGAAACACCATATATTTT. Its protein is CSANRAGGRYSSGNTIYF.

In this sample, this clonotype turned up many times. A much larger clone lies one base from this, so it may be a read error. V gene TRBV9 combines with J gene TRBJ2-7, with D possibly being TRBD1 (6 bases). The length of the CDR3 is 14 residues. Germline V CDR1 and CDR2: SGDLS, YYNGEE. The CDR3 region is CASSVEQGSHEQSF. DNA for the CDR3: TGTGCCAGCAGCGTAGAACAGGGTTCCCACGAGCAGTCCTTC.

In this sample, this clonotype turned up many times. The chain has TRBV5-1 and TRBJ2-5; perhaps TRBD2 as D (5 bases). In germline, CDR1 is SGHRS, CDR2 YFSETQ. This CDR3 is 17 amino acids long. Trimming left V 4 bases short and J 0 bases short, with 19 bases between. CDR3 DNA sequence: TGCGCCAGCAGCCCTCATCCGGGAATGGAGTACCAAGAGACCCAGTACTTC. This sequence encodes CASSPHPGMEYQETQYF.

This clonotype was seen a handful of times. This chain links TRBV5-1 with TRBJ2-7; 9 positions match TRBD1. Germline CDR1 is SGHRS and CDR2 is YFSETQ. With V trimmed by 0 bases and J by 5 bases, 6 bases remained unmatched. This CDR3 has 15 amino acids. CDR3 DNA sequence: TGCGCCAGCAGCTTGGAGGGACAGGGCCCACACGAGCAGTACTTC. The encoded protein is CASSLEGQGPHEQYF.

The chain links TRBV12-3 or TRBV12-4 to TRBJ1-1; 8 bases are a match to TRBD1. The CDR3 covers 14 residues. V trimming: 7 bases; J trimming: 2 bases; junction bases outside the gene matches: 6. The CDR3 bases are TGTGCCAGCACCCAGACAGGGGTAAACACTGAAGCTTTCTTT. Amino acid sequence: CASTQTGVNTEAFF.

The chain joins TRBV20-1 to TRBJ2-7, with 8 positions matching TRBD2. The CDR3 is made up of 14 amino acids. Per the germline V gene, CDR1 is DFQATT and CDR2 is SNEGSKA (reference sequence). V trimming: 3 bases; J trimming: 9 bases; junction bases outside the gene matches: 13. CDR3 coding DNA: TGCAGTGCTAGCCACGGGAGGGCACAACTAGTGCAGTACTTC. It codes for CSASHGRAQLVQYF.

This clonotype was observed a single time. The chain recombines TRBV6-4 with TRBJ2-1; 7 bases line up with TRBD2. This CDR3 comprises 15 residues. With V trimmed by 4 bases and J by 6 bases, 9 bases remained unmatched. Germline V gene data show CDR1 as MRHNA and CDR2 as SNTAGT. CDR3 nucleotide sequence: TGTGCCAGCAGTGTTGCGGCCGGGGGGATCAATGAGCAGTTCTTC. This codes for CASSVAAGGINEQFF.

This clonotype is medium-sized within its sample. This chain connects TRBV9 to TRBJ2-7, with TRBD1 identical over 9 bases. The CDR3 length is 16 residues. In germline, CDR1 is SGDLS, CDR2 YYNGEE. The J segment lost 7 bases and the V segment lost 0 bases, leaving 11 bases of the junction unmatched. The CDR3 DNA follows: TGTGCCAGCAGCGTAGTTGGGACAGGGAGTTTTAGAGAGCAGTACTTC. This sequence encodes CASSVVGTGSFREQYF.

This clonotype was observed at least ten times. This may come from a read error, since a much larger clone is one base off. The gene calls are TRBV20-1 and TRBJ2-7, with D perhaps matching TRBD1 or TRBD2 (5 bases each). V lost 6 bases and J lost 6, with 21 bases in between. The germline V gene has CDR1 DFQATT and CDR2 SNEGSKA (reference sequence). The CDR3 extends over 14 amino acids. The CDR3 nucleotides read TGCAGTGCGACCGGGGCAGTTATGACCTCCGAGCAGTACTTC. Translating it yields CSATGAVMTSEQYF.

CDR3 coding DNA: TGTGCCAGCAGTGAATGGAGGAGGGCAAGTGAAGCTTTCTTT. It is translated as CASSEWRRASEAFF. V gene TRBV6-1 combines with J gene TRBJ1-1, with D hard to call. The CDR3 is made up of 14 amino acids. CDR1 and CDR2 from the germline V gene are MNHNS and SASEGT. V was clipped by 2 bases and J by 7 bases, with 14 bases between them.

The chain has TRBV7-9 and TRBJ2-7; D is tentatively TRBD1 or TRBD2 (5 bases each). The CDR3 has 14 residues. CDR1 is SEHNR and CDR2 is FQNEAQ in the germline V gene (reference sequence). V shed 5 bases and J shed 3 bases, with 14 bases lying between them. CDR3: CASSHDGTVYEQYF. CDR3 DNA: TGTGCCAGCAGCCACGATGGGACGGTCTACGAGCAGTACTTC.

This clonotype turned up a few times. This rearrangement joins TRBV29-1 to TRBJ2-7; D perhaps matches TRBD1 (5 bases). The CDR3 loop spans 14 amino acids. V was cut by 1 base and J by 6 bases, with 16 bases left in between. CDR1 SQVTM and CDR2 ANQGSEA come from the germline V gene. The CDR3 region is CSVEGQGVAGEQYF. The CDR3 bases are TGCAGCGTTGAAGGCCAGGGTGTTGCTGGCGAGCAGTACTTC.

The rearrangement uses TRBV7-9 and TRBJ2-5; TRBD2 matches at 16 bases. The CDR3 extends over 17 amino acids. CDR1 and CDR2 (germline): SEHNR, FQNEAQ (reference sequence). Trimming at V came to 5 bases and at J to 4 bases, leaving 7 bases not matched to a gene. The DNA of the CDR3 is TGTGCCAGCAGCGTCAAAGGGACTAGCGGGAGGGCAGAGACCCAGTACTTC. Translating gives CASSVKGTSGRAETQYF.

This clonotype is labeled as medium-sized (0.01 to 0.1%). The V and J genes are TRBV29-1 and TRBJ2-3, with 8 bases identical to TRBD2. Germline V CDR1 and CDR2: SQVTM, ANQGSEA. The CDR3 runs to 15 residues. The V and J ends lost 6 bases and 2 bases, in that order; junction bases with no gene match: 10. In DNA form, the CDR3 reads TGCAGCGTGGACAAAGCTAGCGGGTCCACAGATACGCAGTATTTT. It is translated as CSVDKASGSTDTQYF.

A word on this clonotype: At one end the junction does not follow the germline gene, possibly because of a read error. The rearrangement uses TRBV29-1 and TRBJ2-7, with D maybe TRBD2 (5 bases). Looked up from germline, CDR1 is SQVTM and CDR2 is ANQGSEA. This CDR3 contains 11 residues. CDR3: CSVEGGYEQYF. DNA for the CDR3: TGCAGCGTAGAAGGAGGCTACGAGCAGTACTTC.

This chain connects TRBV19 to TRBJ2-1; the match to TRBD2 covers 14 bases. The length of the CDR3 is 16 residues. The junction had 2 bases not matched to a gene; V was cut back by 5 bases and J by 2 bases. The germline CDR1 and CDR2 sequences are LNHDA and SQIVND (reference sequence). Here the CDR3 reads CASSPGLAGAYNEQFF. The CDR3 DNA reads TGTGCCAGTAGTCCGGGACTAGCGGGAGCCTACAATGAGCAGTTCTTC.

This clonotype has at least ten counts. This sequence joins TRBV6-5 and TRBJ2-5, with 8 nucleotides matching TRBD2. Germline V gene sequence: CDR1 MNHEY, CDR2 SVGAGI. This CDR3 region has 14 residues. The ends lost 6 bases at V and 6 bases at J; junction bases unmatched: 9. CDR3 in amino acids: CASSSQREWKTQYF. The CDR3, as DNA: TGTGCCAGCAGCTCCCAGCGGGAGTGGAAGACCCAGTACTTC.

At least ten counts were recorded for this clonotype. The gene calls are TRBV10-1 and TRBJ2-3, with 7 nucleotides matching TRBD2. This CDR3 is built from 17 residues. With 0 bases clipped from V and 0 bases from J, the junction kept 6 bases outside the gene matches. Per the germline V gene, CDR1 is WNHNN and CDR2 is SYGVQD (reference sequence). The CDR3, as DNA: TGCGCCAGCAGTGAGTCTCCTAGCGGTCCTAGCACAGATACGCAGTATTTT. Amino acid sequence: CASSESPSGPSTDTQYF.

This chain connects TRBV7-9 to TRBJ1-4; D remains unclear. Germline V gene lookup returns CDR1 SEHNR and CDR2 FQNEAQ (reference sequence). The CDR3 has 15 amino acids. Trimming left V 2 bases short and J 4 bases short, with 11 bases between. CDR3 region: CASSLIAVDNEKLFF. The DNA of the CDR3 is TGTGCCAGCAGCTTAATCGCAGTGGATAATGAAAAACTGTTTTTT.

This clonotype was detected only a few times. This chain joins TRBV7-8 and TRBJ2-3, with a weak D call TRBD1 (7 bases). V lost 5 bases and J lost 5, with 8 bases in between. Germline lookup yields CDR1 SGHVS and CDR2 FQNEAQ. This CDR3 is built from 12 residues. CDR3 sequence reads: CASSQGGDTQYF. The CDR3 nucleotides read TGTGCCAGCAGCCAGGGGGGAGATACGCAGTATTTT.

This clonotype appeared a single time. J is TRBJ2-3 and V is TRBV30, with 10 bases fitting TRBD2. This CDR3 spans 14 amino acids. The germline V gene has CDR1 GTSNPN and CDR2 SVGIG (reference sequence). Trimming removed 3 bases from V and 6 bases from J; junction bases left unmatched: 6. CDR3 coding DNA: TGTGCCTGGAGCCCTAGCGGGAGACGGGATACGCAGTATTTT. Protein product: CAWSPSGRRDTQYF.

The CDR3 sequence: CASSLDPGSHGYTF. CDR3 bases: TGTGCCAGCAGCTTAGATCCGGGGTCTCATGGCTACACCTTC. V usage is TRBV11-3 and J usage is TRBJ1-2; D gene unclear. The CDR3 contains 14 residues. Germline CDR1 is SGHNT and CDR2 is YENEEA. Trimming shortened V by 0 bases and J by 6 bases, and 11 bases separated the two germline ends. Filled out from reference TRBV11-3 and TRBJ1-2, the complete variable domain reads EAGVVQSPRYKIIEKKQPVAFWCNPISGHNTLYWYLQNLGQGPELLIRYENEEAVDDSQLPKDRFSAERLKGVDSTLKIQPAELGDSAVYLCASSLDPGSHGYTFGSGTRLTVV.

Concerning this clonotype: Given a much more abundant clone one base away, this may be a read error. The J gene is TRBJ1-2, the V gene TRBV4-1; perhaps TRBD1 as D (5 bases). V was shortened by 4 bases and J by 4 bases, with 13 bases between the two germline ends. Germline values: CDR1 MGHRA, CDR2 YSYEKL. This CDR3 contains 14 residues. The CDR3 spells CASSRGTNLYGYTF. Here the CDR3 DNA reads TGCGCCAGCAGCCGAGGGACGAACCTCTATGGCTACACCTTC.

The CDR3 bases are TGCAGCGTTGAAGAAGGGAGCGGGACCCAGTACTTC. As protein: CSVEEGSGTQYF. The gene calls are TRBV29-1 and TRBJ2-5, with D tentatively TRBD2 (5 bases). The CDR3 totals 12 residues. Trimming pared 0 bases from V and 7 bases from J, leaving 9 bases between. CDR1 is SQVTM and CDR2 is ANQGSEA in the germline V gene.

The chain has TRBV12-3 or TRBV12-4 and TRBJ2-1, with D unclear. V shed 6 bases and J shed 2 bases, with 5 bases lying between them. This CDR3 region has 12 residues. Written as DNA, the CDR3 is TGTGCCAGCAGCATGGCCTACAATGAGCAGTTCTTC. Its protein is CASSMAYNEQFF.

The table lists this clonotype with many counts. The V call is TRBV2, the J call TRBJ2-1, with 8 bases matching TRBD2. Germline V gene data show CDR1 as SNHLY and CDR2 as FYNNEI. The CDR3 loop spans 15 amino acids. V was clipped by 6 bases and J by 8 bases; unmatched bases: 12. CDR3: CASSFNSGNLDEQFF. The CDR3 DNA follows: TGTGCCAGCAGCTTTAATAGCGGGAATCTGGATGAGCAGTTCTTC.

The chain carries TRBV12-3 or TRBV12-4 and TRBJ2-7; D possibly corresponds to TRBD1 (6 bases). CDR3 length: 16 residues. Trimming shortened V by 5 bases and J by 0 bases, and 17 bases separated the two germline ends. The chain's CDR3 is CASSPRSRGISYEQYF. Written as DNA, the CDR3 is TGTGCCAGCAGTCCGCGCTCGAGGGGGATCTCCTACGAGCAGTACTTC.

V and J are TRBV4-1 and TRBJ2-1; 9 nucleotides match TRBD2. The CDR3 loop spans 15 amino acids. Germline V gene lookup returns CDR1 MGHRA and CDR2 YSYEKL. J was trimmed by 6 bases and V by 4 bases; bases with no gene match: 7. CDR3 coding DNA: TGCGCCAGCAGCCCGGGGACTAGCAGCCTCAATGAGCAGTTCTTC. Its protein is CASSPGTSSLNEQFF.

This clonotype was observed once. The chain is built from TRBV20-1 and TRBJ2-7; D gene unclear. Trimming cost V 1 base and J 6 bases, with 16 bases left between them. The germline gives CDR1 DFQATT, CDR2 SNEGSKA (reference sequence). This CDR3 has 14 residues. The CDR3 here is CSARAETFPSEQYF. DNA for the CDR3: TGCAGTGCTAGAGCTGAGACTTTCCCCTCCGAGCAGTACTTC.

With respect to this clonotype: A junction boundary mismatches the germline segment, possibly from a read error. The rearrangement joins TRBV9 to TRBJ2-7; D possibly corresponds to TRBD1 (6 bases). This CDR3 is 15 amino acids long. Looked up from germline, CDR1 is SGDLS and CDR2 is YYNGEE. This chain's CDR3 is CASSVETGETYEPYF. In DNA form, the CDR3 reads TGTGCCAGCAGCGTAGAGACAGGAGAGACCTACGAGCCGTACTTC.